The 25 T cell receptor beta chains below all came from one sample that was sequenced in a study of blood T cells in healthy people across ages. A J-beta primer mix and a sample-barcoded 5' primer were used in a second PCR of roughly 7 to 12 cycles. Each CDR3 protein is one row after TCRdb ran MiXCR on the 5' RACE reads. There are about 1.8 million distinct CDR3 sequences in the sample; around 48% occur only once, and 2.1% lies in the top ten. Sequenced: blood. The receptors stem from a woman aged 40 to 55 in good health.

This clonotype appeared a few times. This sequence joins TRBV24-1 and TRBJ2-5; no clear D gene. Germline V CDR1 and CDR2: KGHDR, SFDVKD. The ends were cut back, 4 bases at V and 5 bases at J, with 16 bases in the middle. The CDR3 runs to 15 residues. CDR3 protein: CATSDPGRPVETQYF. The CDR3 DNA is TGTGCCACCAGTGACCCTGGACGGCCGGTGGAGACCCAGTACTTC.

This clonotype was seen only a few times. The V call is TRBV27, the J call TRBJ1-5; possibly TRBD1 for D (6 bases). Germline V lookup: CDR1 MNHEY, CDR2 SMNVEV (reference sequence). The CDR3 runs 16 residues. The germline V and J ends were trimmed by 6 bases and 3 bases, with 18 bases remaining between them. DNA of the CDR3: TGTGCCAGCAGGCCCCCGGGGGGGGCGATCAATCAGCCCCAGCATTTT. This translates into CASRPPGGAINQPQHF.

Only a few counts were recorded for this clonotype. The V and J genes are TRBV20-1 and TRBJ2-7, with D perhaps matching TRBD1 (5 bases). Germline CDR1 and CDR2: DFQATT and SNEGSKA (reference sequence). V was shortened by 5 bases and J by 7 bases, with 18 bases between the two germline ends. The CDR3 loop spans 13 amino acids. The CDR3 here is CSAEDSRLSEQYF. CDR3 bases: TGCAGTGCTGAAGACAGCAGGCTTTCAGAGCAGTACTTC.

The gene calls are TRBV6-5 and TRBJ2-5; 8 bases align to TRBD1. Per germline, CDR1 MNHEY and CDR2 SVGAGI. CDR3 length: 14 residues. V trimming: 5 bases; J trimming: 4 bases; junction bases outside the gene matches: 6. The CDR3 here is CASSRSQGAETQYF. The CDR3 DNA is TGTGCCAGCAGTAGAAGTCAGGGGGCAGAGACCCAGTACTTC.

Points on this clonotype: One end of the junction varies from germline; a read error may be responsible. The rearrangement links TRBV7-8 to TRBJ2-5, with TRBD1 matching 8 bases. The end of the DNA fits TRBJ2-7 better, so the J call may be wrong. CDR1 SGHVS and CDR2 FQNEAQ come from the germline V gene. The CDR3 spans 15 residues. CDR3 coding DNA: TGTGCCAGCTGCTTAGGACAGGGACCAACCTACGAGCAGTACTTC. Translated: CASCLGQGPTYEQYF.

Note on this clonotype: The junction and the germline gene differ at one end; a read error may be behind it. The chain employs TRBV4-1 and TRBJ1-2; D perhaps matches TRBD1 (6 bases). This CDR3 is built from 14 residues. The germline CDR1 and CDR2 sequences are MGHRA and YSYEKL. This CDR3 is CASSQGQAEYGYTF. DNA for the CDR3: TGCGCCAGCAGCCAAGGACAGGCTGAATATGGTTACACCTTC.

This sequence joins TRBV6-1 and TRBJ1-2; the D is unclear. Trimming left V 3 bases short and J 6 bases short, with 14 bases between. The CDR3 is 14 residues long. From germline, CDR1 is MNHNS and CDR2 SASEGT. CDR3 region: CASSERQPRDGYTF. The CDR3 DNA is TGTGCCAGCAGTGAGAGGCAGCCCCGGGATGGCTACACCTTC.

The genes are TRBV9 and TRBJ1-6; 7 bases line up with TRBD1. Germline V gene lookup returns CDR1 SGDLS and CDR2 YYNGEE. The CDR3 spans 15 residues. With 0 bases clipped from V and 6 bases from J, the junction kept 3 bases outside the gene matches. CDR3 region: CASSVGGQVNSPLHF. Here the CDR3 DNA reads TGTGCCAGCAGCGTAGGTGGACAGGTTAATTCACCCCTCCACTTT.

This chain links TRBV28 with TRBJ1-2, with 7 bases identical to TRBD1. The ends lost 10 bases at V and 8 bases at J; junction bases unmatched: 13. Germline V CDR1 and CDR2: MDHEN, SYDVKM. The CDR3 is 13 residues long. The CDR3 DNA sequence: TGTGCCACCTACAATCAGGGGGTGGGGGGCTACACCTTC. It codes for CATYNQGVGGYTF.

This clonotype was counted only a few times. The V gene is TRBV6-2 or TRBV6-3, the J gene TRBJ2-6; tentatively, D is TRBD2 (5 bases). The CDR3 covers 16 residues. V shed 4 bases and J shed 2 bases, with 12 bases lying between them. Germline V gives CDR1 MNHEY, CDR2 SVGEGT. CDR3 sequence (DNA): TGTGCCAGCAGTTCGGGATCAGGAGCTGGGGCCAACGTCCTGACTTTC. It specifies CASSSGSGAGANVLTF.

The rearrangement joins TRBV12-3 or TRBV12-4 to TRBJ1-1; no clear D gene. The CDR3 is 14 amino acids. The ends were cut back, 5 bases at V and 2 bases at J, with 12 bases in the middle. The DNA for the CDR3 is TGTGCCAGCAGTCCAGGTTTGGGAAACACTGAAGCTTTCTTT. It translates to CASSPGLGNTEAFF.

This clonotype appeared many times. The chain couples TRBV5-1 to TRBJ2-6; D call uncertain. Germline CDR1 is SGHRS and CDR2 is YFSETQ. CDR3 size: 15 residues. Between the trimmed V and J ends, which lost 2 bases and 0 bases, there was a span of 6 bases. This CDR3 reads CASSFVSSGANVLTF. The CDR3 nucleotides read TGCGCCAGCAGCTTTGTAAGCTCTGGGGCCAACGTCCTGACTTTC.

This chain connects TRBV6-1 to TRBJ2-5; weak D call: TRBD2 (6 bases). The CDR3 is 18 amino acids. Germline V lookup: CDR1 MNHNS, CDR2 SASEGT. Trimming removed 6 bases at V and 2 bases at J, with 25 bases between. CDR3 protein: CASRERLVSGQTQETQYF. The CDR3 nucleotides are TGTGCCAGCAGGGAAAGACTAGTTTCTGGTCAAACACAAGAGACCCAGTACTTC.

This chain joins TRBV5-1 and TRBJ1-2; D is unresolved. CDR3 length: 16 amino acids. The V gene's germline CDR1 is SGHRS and CDR2 YFSETQ. V was pared by 0 bases and J by 2 bases, with 14 bases between. CDR3 nucleotides: TGCGCCAGCAGCTTGGAATCGGTCACGGGGAACTATGGCTACACCTTC. This sequence encodes CASSLESVTGNYGYTF.

This clonotype showed up just a few times. The rearrangement joins TRBV3-1 to TRBJ2-3, with 10 bases aligning to TRBD1. V gave up 0 bases and J gave up 6 bases; unmatched junction bases: 15. Germline V gives CDR1 LGHDT, CDR2 YNNKEL (reference sequence). The CDR3 totals 19 residues. CDR3 in amino acids: CASSQDYSGTGDFVDTQYF. The CDR3 bases are TGTGCCAGCAGCCAAGACTACTCCGGGACAGGGGATTTTGTGGATACGCAGTATTTT.

This clonotype was seen only a few times. This sequence joins TRBV7-9 and TRBJ2-7; D might be TRBD1 or TRBD2, each matching 5 bases. The V gene's germline CDR1 is SEHNR and CDR2 FQNEAQ (reference sequence). With 8 bases removed from V and 5 bases from J, the gap between germline ends came to 16 bases. This CDR3 has 13 residues. The CDR3 DNA reads as TGTGCCAGCCTCGGGACCGAGAGGGACGAGCAGTACTTC. This gives the protein CASLGTERDEQYF.

V is TRBV4-3 and J is TRBJ2-1, with 10 positions matching TRBD2. With V trimmed by 4 bases and J by 8 bases, 14 bases remained unmatched. Germline V lookup: CDR1 LGHNA, CDR2 YSLEER. This CDR3 is 17 amino acids long. Here the CDR3 reads CASSPTRAGGPLDEQFF. The CDR3 nucleotides read TGCGCCAGCAGCCCTACTCGAGCGGGGGGGCCTCTGGATGAGCAGTTCTTC.

This clonotype was seen a few times. The chain uses TRBV6-2 or TRBV6-3 and TRBJ1-5; perhaps TRBD1 as D (6 bases). CDR3 length: 16 amino acids. The germline CDR1 and CDR2 sequences are MNHEY and SVGEGT. V dropped 0 bases and J dropped 0 bases, with 9 bases sitting between them. CDR3 sequence: CASSYSGRGSNQPQHF. DNA of the CDR3: TGTGCCAGCAGTTACTCGGGCAGGGGTAGCAATCAGCCCCAGCATTTT.

To note about this clonotype: Germline is not matched at one junction end, which may reflect a read error. The J gene is TRBJ1-5, the V gene TRBV28; tentatively, D is TRBD1 (6 bases). The germline gives CDR1 MDHEN, CDR2 SYDVKM. The CDR3 has 14 amino acids. The CDR3 sequence is CASSTGGGNRPQHF. The CDR3, as DNA: TGTGCCAGCAGCACGGGGGGCGGCAATCGGCCCCAGCATTTT.

The chain couples TRBV28 to TRBJ2-3; tentative D call: TRBD2 (7 bases). The CDR3 spans 19 residues. Per the germline V gene, CDR1 is MDHEN and CDR2 is SYDVKM. The ends were cut back, 5 bases at V and 6 bases at J, with 30 bases in the middle. CDR3 DNA: TGTGCCAGCAGTACCCTTGGGGGGGCTAGCGACAGTGTCGGGGATACGCAGTATTTT. Amino acids: CASSTLGGASDSVGDTQYF. Based on the CDR3 plus reference TRBV28 and TRBJ2-3, the full variable domain is DVKVTQSSRYLVKRTGEKVFLECVQDMDHENMFWYRQDPGLGLRLIYFSYDVKMKEKGDIPEGYSVSREKKERFSLILESASTNQTSMYLCASSTLGGASDSVGDTQYFGPGTRLTVL.

The chain uses TRBV7-2 and TRBJ1-5; unclear D gene. Germline V lookup: CDR1 SGHTA, CDR2 FQGNSA. The CDR3 is made up of 16 amino acids. V dropped 1 base and J dropped 0 bases, with 10 bases sitting between them. The CDR3 nucleotides are TGTGCCAGCAGCTTAGATAGCGGGTTTAGCAATCAGCCCCAGCATTTT. Translated, it gives CASSLDSGFSNQPQHF.

The chain links TRBV9 to TRBJ2-5; 7 bases fit TRBD2. Germline CDR1 and CDR2: SGDLS and YYNGEE. Trimming removed 0 bases from V and 5 bases from J; junction bases left unmatched: 7. The CDR3 is 15 residues long. The CDR3 DNA reads as TGTGCCAGCAGCGTAGATGGACTAGATGGGGAGACCCAGTACTTC. Translation: CASSVDGLDGETQYF.

Of note for this clonotype: Sequence at one end of the junction differs from germline and may be a read error. This chain joins TRBV7-2 and TRBJ1-6; D uncertain. This CDR3 is built from 14 residues. CDR1 SGHTA and CDR2 FQGNSA come from the germline V gene. CDR3 sequence (DNA): TGTGCCAGCAGACCACTCGAGGGCTTGTCACCCTTCCACTTT. Its protein product is CASRPLEGLSPFHF.

This chain joins TRBV7-2 and TRBJ2-5, with a weak D call TRBD1 (5 bases). Germline V lookup: CDR1 SGHTA, CDR2 FQGNSA. The V end was cut by 0 bases, the J end by 5 bases, with 16 bases between. The length of the CDR3 is 16 residues. For the CDR3, the DNA is TGTGCCAGCAGCTTAGCCGGAACAGGTCGTCGGGAGACCCAGTACTTC. It yields the protein CASSLAGTGRRETQYF.

The table lists this clonotype with many counts. Relative to the germline gene, one junction end is altered; a read error may explain this. The V and J genes are TRBV27 and TRBJ2-3, with D hard to call. Looked up from germline, CDR1 is MNHEY and CDR2 is SMNVEV (reference sequence). The CDR3 runs to 13 residues. The CDR3 loop reads CASSLWGADTQYF. Here the CDR3 DNA reads TGTGCCAGCAGCTTATGGGGTGCAGATACGCAGTATTTT.